This TCR beta chain came from a study of blood T cell repertoires in COVID-19. The CDR3 totals 15 residues. Germline V gene lookup returns CDR1 SGHRS and CDR2 YFSETQ. Trimming removed 4 bases from V and 0 bases from J, with 10 bases in between. Generated by immunoSEQ multiplex PCR, the TCRdb table keeps only in-frame clones and is missing some. This sample has 250,000 to 300,000 clones; approximately 91% occur once, and the top ten carry roughly 2.2%. This clone was observed a single time. The material sequenced was peripheral blood. The chain recombines TRBV5-1 with TRBJ2-2; D perhaps matches TRBD1 (5 bases). The sequence was obtained from a man aged 50-59 years with acute or convalescent COVID-19. CDR3 sequence: CASSQAGPNTGELFF. CDR3 sequence (DNA): TGCGCCAGCAGCCAGGCAGGGCCGAACACCGGGGAGCTGTTTTTT.